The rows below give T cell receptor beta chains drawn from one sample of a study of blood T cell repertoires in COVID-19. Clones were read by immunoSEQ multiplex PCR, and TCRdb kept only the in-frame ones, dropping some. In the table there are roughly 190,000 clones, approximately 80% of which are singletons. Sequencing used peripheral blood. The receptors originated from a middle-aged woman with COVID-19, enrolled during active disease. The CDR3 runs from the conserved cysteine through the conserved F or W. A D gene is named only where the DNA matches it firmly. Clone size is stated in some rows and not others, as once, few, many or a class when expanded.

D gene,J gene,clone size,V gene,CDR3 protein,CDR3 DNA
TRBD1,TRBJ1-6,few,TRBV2,CASSQLQGASPLHF,TGTGCCAGCAGCCAATTACAGGGGGCCTCACCCCTCCACTTT
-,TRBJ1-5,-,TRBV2,CASSEGTGNQPQHF,TGTGCCAGCAGTGAAGGTACTGGCAATCAGCCCCAGCATTTT
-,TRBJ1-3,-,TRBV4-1,CASSQFAGTGNTIYF,TGCGCCAGCAGCCAATTTGCAGGGACAGGAAACACCATATATTTT
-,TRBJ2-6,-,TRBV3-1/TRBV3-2,CASRHSSGANVLTF,TGTGCCAGCCGACATTCTTCTGGGGCCAACGTCCTGACTTTC
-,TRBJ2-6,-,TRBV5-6,CASSRAGANVLTF,TGTGCCAGCAGCCGAGCTGGGGCCAACGTCCTGACTTTC
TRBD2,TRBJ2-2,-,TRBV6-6,CASSPPSGRGTGELFF,TGTGCCAGCAGCCCACCTAGCGGGAGAGGCACCGGGGAGCTGTTTTTT
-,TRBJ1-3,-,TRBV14,CASSLPWSADARRNTIYF,TGTGCCAGCAGCCTCCCGTGGTCCGCCGACGCTAGGAGGAACACCATATATTTT
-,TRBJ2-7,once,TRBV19,CASSMVPDKQYF,TGTGCCAGTAGTATGGTCCCGGACAAGCAGTACTTC
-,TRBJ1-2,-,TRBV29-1,CSVDSDSHYGYTF,TGCAGCGTCGACTCGGACAGCCACTATGGCTACACCTTC
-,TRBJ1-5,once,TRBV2,CASSGRGQLNQPQHF,TGTGCCAGCAGCGGCCGCGGACAGCTCAATCAGCCCCAGCATTTT
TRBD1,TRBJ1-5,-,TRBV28,CASSSPGQGFKPQHF,TGTGCCAGCAGTTCCCCCGGACAGGGATTCAAGCCCCAGCATTTT
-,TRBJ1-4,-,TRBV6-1,CASSETVSNEKLFF,TGTGCCAGCAGTGAGACAGTCTCTAATGAAAAACTGTTTTTT
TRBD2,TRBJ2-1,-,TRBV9,CASSVVSGSFYEQFF,TGTGCCAGCAGCGTAGTTAGCGGGAGTTTTTATGAGCAGTTCTTC
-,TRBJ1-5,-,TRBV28,CASSFRGAGNQPQHF,TGTGCCAGCAGTTTCAGGGGCGCAGGCAATCAGCCCCAGCATTTT
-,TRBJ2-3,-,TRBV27,CASSLGGSTDTQYF,TGTGCCAGCAGTTTAGGCGGGAGCACAGATACGCAGTATTTT
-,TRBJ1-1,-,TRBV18,CASSPGRHRWGTEAFF,TGTGCCAGCTCACCGGGGAGACATCGGTGGGGCACTGAAGCTTTCTTT
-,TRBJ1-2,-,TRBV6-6,CASSSQAHYGYTF,TGTGCCAGCAGTTCCCAGGCCCACTATGGCTACACCTTC
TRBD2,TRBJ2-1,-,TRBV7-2,CASSSPGLAGGNEQFF,TGTGCCAGCAGCTCACCGGGACTAGCGGGAGGTAATGAGCAGTTCTTC
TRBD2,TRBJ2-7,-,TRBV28,CASSAGGAGVIYEQYF,TGTGCCAGCAGTGCAGGCGGTGCGGGAGTTATCTACGAGCAGTACTTC
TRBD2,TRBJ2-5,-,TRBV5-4,CASSLGSGGEETQYF,TGTGCCAGCAGCTTGGGTAGCGGGGGCGAAGAGACCCAGTACTTC
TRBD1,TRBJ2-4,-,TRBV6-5,CASSQATGDTIQYF,TGTGCCAGCAGCCAAGCCACAGGGGACACCATTCAGTACTTC
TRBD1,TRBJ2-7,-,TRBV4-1,CASSQPGTVAYEQYF,TGCGCCAGCAGCCAGCCCGGGACAGTGGCCTACGAGCAGTACTTC
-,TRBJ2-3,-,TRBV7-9,CASSLGAGATAQYF,TGTGCCAGCAGCTTGGGGGCGGGGGCGACGGCGCAGTATTTT
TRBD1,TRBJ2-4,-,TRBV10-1,CASSESPGQGENIQYF,TGCGCCAGCAGTGAGTCGCCGGGACAGGGGGAAAACATTCAGTACTTC
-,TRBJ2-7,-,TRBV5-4,CASSLEGLVDNYEQYF,TGTGCCAGCAGCTTGGAGGGGTTAGTCGATAACTACGAGCAGTACTTC
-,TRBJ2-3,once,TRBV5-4,CASSLKTGSADTQYF,TGTGCCAGCAGCTTGAAAACGGGGTCGGCGGATACGCAGTATTTT
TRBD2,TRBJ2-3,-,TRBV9,CASSVGEREADTQYF,TGTGCCAGCAGCGTCGGGGAGCGGGAGGCAGATACGCAGTATTTT
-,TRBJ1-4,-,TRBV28,CASSLSGTNEKLFF,TGTGCCAGCAGTTTATCGGGGACTAATGAAAAACTGTTTTTT
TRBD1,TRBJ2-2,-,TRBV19,CASTSQGAGAGELFF,TGTGCCAGCACGTCCCAGGGGGCCGGAGCCGGGGAGCTGTTTTTT
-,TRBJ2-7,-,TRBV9,CASSANPTPGEQYF,TGTGCCAGCAGCGCTAACCCTACTCCGGGGGAGCAGTACTTC
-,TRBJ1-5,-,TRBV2,CASSDQGGPNQPQHF,TGTGCCAGCAGTGACCAGGGAGGCCCTAATCAGCCCCAGCATTTT
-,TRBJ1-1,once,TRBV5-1,CASSFFSRTEAFF,TGCGCCAGCAGCTTTTTCAGTCGCACTGAAGCTTTCTTT
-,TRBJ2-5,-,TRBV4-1,CASSQADGTGAQYF,TGCGCCAGCAGCCAAGCCGACGGAACCGGGGCCCAGTACTTC
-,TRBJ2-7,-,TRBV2,CASRGGLYEQYF,TGTGCCAGTCGGGGTGGCCTCTACGAGCAGTACTTC
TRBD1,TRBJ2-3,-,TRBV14,CASSKSRDSYLDTQYF,TGTGCCAGCAGCAAAAGCCGGGACAGTTACTTAGATACGCAGTATTTT
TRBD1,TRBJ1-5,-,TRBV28,CASRGEGTGGFHQPQHF,TGTGCCAGCAGGGGTGAAGGGACAGGGGGCTTTCATCAGCCCCAGCATTTT
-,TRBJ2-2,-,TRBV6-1,CASSELTVSNTGELFF,TGTGCCAGCAGTGAATTGACAGTTTCGAACACCGGGGAGCTGTTTTTT
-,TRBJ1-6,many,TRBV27,CASSSTSGLPLHF,TGTGCCAGCAGTTCGACCTCAGGGTTGCCCCTCCACTTT
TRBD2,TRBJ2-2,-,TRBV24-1,CATGTSGGNTGELFF,TGTGCCACCGGAACTAGCGGGGGGAACACCGGGGAGCTGTTTTTT
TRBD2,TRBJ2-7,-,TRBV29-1,CSVGGGLAGVHEQYF,TGCAGCGTTGGGGGTGGACTAGCGGGAGTTCACGAGCAGTACTTC
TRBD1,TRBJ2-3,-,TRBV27,CASRSQGFGTTDTQYF,TGTGCCAGCAGGTCACAGGGGTTTGGAACCACAGATACGCAGTATTTT
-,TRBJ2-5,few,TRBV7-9,CASSLGALETQYF,TGTGCCAGCAGCTTGGGAGCGTTGGAGACCCAGTACTTC